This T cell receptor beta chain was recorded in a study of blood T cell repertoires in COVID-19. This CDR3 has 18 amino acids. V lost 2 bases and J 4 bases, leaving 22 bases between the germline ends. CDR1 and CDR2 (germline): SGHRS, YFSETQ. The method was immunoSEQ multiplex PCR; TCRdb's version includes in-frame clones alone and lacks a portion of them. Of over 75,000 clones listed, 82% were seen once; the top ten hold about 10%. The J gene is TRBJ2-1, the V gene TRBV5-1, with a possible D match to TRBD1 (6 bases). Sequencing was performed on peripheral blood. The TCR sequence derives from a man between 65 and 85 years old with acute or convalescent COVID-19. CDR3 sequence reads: CASSFGLLGTIQYNEQFF. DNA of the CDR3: TGCGCCAGCAGCTTCGGACTTTTAGGGACAATTCAATACAATGAGCAGTTCTTC. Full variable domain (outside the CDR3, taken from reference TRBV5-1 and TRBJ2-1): KAGVTQTPRYLIKTRGQQVTLSCSPISGHRSVSWYQQTPGQGLQFLFEYFSETQRNKGNFPGRFSGRQFSNSRSEMNVSTLELGDSALYLCASSFGLLGTIQYNEQFFGPGTRLTVL.